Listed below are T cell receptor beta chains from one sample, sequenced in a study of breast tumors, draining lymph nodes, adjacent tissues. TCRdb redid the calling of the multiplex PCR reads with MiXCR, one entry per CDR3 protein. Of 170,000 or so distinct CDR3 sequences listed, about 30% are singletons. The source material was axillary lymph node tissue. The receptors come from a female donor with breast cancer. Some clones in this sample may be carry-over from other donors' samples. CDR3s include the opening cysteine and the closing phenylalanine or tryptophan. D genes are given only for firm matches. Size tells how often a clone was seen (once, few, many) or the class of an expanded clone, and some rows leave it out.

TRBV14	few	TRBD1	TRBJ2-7	CASSQDQVGTGGTEQYF	TGTGCCAGCAGCCAAGATCAAGTCGGGACAGGGGGCACCGAGCAGTACTTC
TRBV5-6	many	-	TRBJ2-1	CASSLRAVIRYNEQFF	TGTGCCAGCAGCTTAAGGGCCGTCATACGCTACAATGAGCAGTTCTTC
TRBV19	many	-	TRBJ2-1	CASSKVGLNYNEQFF	TGTGCCAGTAGTAAGGTGGGTCTCAACTACAATGAGCAGTTCTTC
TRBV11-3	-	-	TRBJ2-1	CASSFQVGEQFF	TGTGCCAGCAGCTTCCAGGTCGGTGAGCAGTTCTTC
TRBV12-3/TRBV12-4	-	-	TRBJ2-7	CASSLSGTRGTENYEQYF	TGTGCCAGCAGTTTAAGCGGGACTCGGGGGACAGAAAACTACGAGCAGTACTTC
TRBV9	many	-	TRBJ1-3	CASSVATAGNTIYF	TGTGCCAGCAGCGTAGCTACAGCCGGAAACACCATATATTTT
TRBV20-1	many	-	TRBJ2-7	CSVRGLAYEQYF	TGCAGTGTCAGAGGGCTGGCCTACGAGCAGTACTTC
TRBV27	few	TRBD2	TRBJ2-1	CASSALLAGPYNEQFF	TGTGCCAGCAGTGCTTTACTAGCGGGACCCTACAATGAGCAGTTCTTC
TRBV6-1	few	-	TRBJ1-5	CASKPPGVRIQPQHF	TGTGCCAGCAAGCCCCCTGGGGTTAGGATTCAGCCCCAGCATTTT
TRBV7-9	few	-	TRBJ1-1	CASSFGGMNTEAFF	TGTGCCAGCAGTTTCGGGGGGATGAACACTGAAGCTTTCTTT
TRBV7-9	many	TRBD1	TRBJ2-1	CASSSRDRLYNEQFF	TGTGCCAGCAGCTCCCGGGACAGGTTGTACAATGAGCAGTTCTTC
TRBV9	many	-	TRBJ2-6	CASSVNRVTGANVLTF	TGTGCCAGCAGCGTAAACAGGGTAACTGGGGCCAACGTCCTGACTTTC
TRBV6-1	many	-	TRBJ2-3	CASSENWGGNTQYF	TGTGCCAGCAGTGAAAACTGGGGAGGCAATACGCAGTATTTT
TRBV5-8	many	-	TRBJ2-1	CASSLGWTSRYNEQFF	TGTGCCAGCAGCTTGGGATGGACTTCCCGCTACAATGAGCAGTTCTTC
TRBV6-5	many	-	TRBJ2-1	CATGSPNNEQFF	TGTGCCACGGGCAGTCCCAACAATGAGCAGTTCTTC
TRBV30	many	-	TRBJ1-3	CAWSFGSNSGNTIYF	TGTGCCTGGAGTTTCGGGAGTAACTCTGGAAACACCATATATTTT
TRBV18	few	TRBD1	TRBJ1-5	CASSGQGFSNQPQHF	TGTGCCAGCTCAGGACAGGGGTTTAGCAATCAGCCCCAGCATTTT
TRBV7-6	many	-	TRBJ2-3	CASSLQRTDTQYF	TGTGCCAGCAGCTTACAGAGGACAGATACGCAGTATTTT
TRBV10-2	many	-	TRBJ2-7	CASSEGGLYEQYF	TGCGCCAGCAGTGAGGGGGGTCTTTACGAGCAGTACTTC
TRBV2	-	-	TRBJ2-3	CATAPGLYGTDTQYF	TGTGCCACCGCTCCGGGGCTATATGGCACAGATACGCAGTATTTT
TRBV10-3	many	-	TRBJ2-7	CATMEGYEQYF	TGTGCCACCATGGAAGGCTACGAGCAGTACTTC
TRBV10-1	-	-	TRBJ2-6	CARALCSGANVLTF	TGCGCCAGGGCACTTTGCTCTGGGGCCAACGTCCTGACTTTC
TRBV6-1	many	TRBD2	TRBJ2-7	CASGGEGLYEQYF	TGTGCCAGCGGAGGGGAGGGCCTCTACGAGCAGTACTTC
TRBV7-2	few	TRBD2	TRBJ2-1	CASSLEGRGGARDEQLF	TGTGCCAGCAGCTTAGAAGGGCGCGGGGGGGCCAGAGATGAGCAGCTCTTC
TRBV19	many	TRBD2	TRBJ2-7	CASSLAGTTYEQYF	TGTGCCAGTAGCCTAGCGGGCACCACCTACGAGCAGTACTTC
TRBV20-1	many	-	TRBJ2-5	CSASEEASEETQYF	TGCAGTGCTAGTGAGGAGGCGTCTGAAGAGACCCAGTACTTC
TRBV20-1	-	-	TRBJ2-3	CSASGGESTATQYF	TGCAGTGCTTCCGGTGGGGAAAGCACAGCTACGCAGTATTTT
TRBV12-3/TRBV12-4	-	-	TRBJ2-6	CASGSGVGANVLTF	TGTGCCAGCGGTTCCGGGGTTGGGGCCAACGTCCTGACTTTC
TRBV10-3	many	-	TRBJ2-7	CAIRPFRDPSSYEQYF	TGTGCCATCAGGCCCTTCCGGGACCCTTCCTCCTACGAGCAGTACTTC
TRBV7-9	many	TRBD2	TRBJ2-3	CASSSPLAGDTDTQYF	TGTGCCAGCAGCTCCCCACTAGCGGGGGATACAGATACGCAGTATTTT
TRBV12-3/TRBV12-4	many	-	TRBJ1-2	CASSLFRQVAF	TGTGCCAGCAGTTTATTCAGACAGGTTGCCTTC
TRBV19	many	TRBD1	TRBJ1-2	CASSTDRGHGGYTF	TGTGCCAGTAGTACAGACAGGGGGCACGGTGGCTACACCTTC
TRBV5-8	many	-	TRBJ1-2	CASSSTIGIGGYTF	TGTGCCAGCAGCTCAACCATAGGGATTGGGGGCTACACCTTC
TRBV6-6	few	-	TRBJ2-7	CASSHDTLIYEQYF	TGTGCCAGCAGTCACGATACTCTGATCTACGAGCAGTACTTC
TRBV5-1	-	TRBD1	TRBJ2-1	CASRPGTGYNEQFF	TGCGCCAGCAGACCCGGGACAGGGTACAATGAGCAGTTCTTC
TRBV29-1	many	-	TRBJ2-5	CSVDPGSKYQETQYF	TGCAGCGTTGACCCGGGGTCTAAGTACCAAGAGACCCAGTACTTC
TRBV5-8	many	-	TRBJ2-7	CASSFFSGTSSYEQYF	TGTGCCAGCAGCTTCTTTTCCGGGACGTCCTCCTACGAGCAGTACTTC
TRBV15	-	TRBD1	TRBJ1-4	CATSRGTGGIGENEKLFF	TGTGCCACCAGCAGGGGGACAGGGGGCATAGGCGAGAATGAAAAACTGTTTTTT
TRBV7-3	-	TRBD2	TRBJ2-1	CASRGTSGGAGEQFF	TGTGCCAGCAGGGGGACTAGCGGGGGGGCCGGCGAGCAGTTCTTC
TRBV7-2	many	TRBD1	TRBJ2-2	CASSVDRGRTGELFF	TGTGCCAGCAGCGTAGACAGGGGGCGCACCGGGGAGCTGTTTTTT
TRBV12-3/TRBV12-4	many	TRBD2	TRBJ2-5	CASSLSGRREETQYF	TGTGCCAGCAGTTTGAGCGGGAGGAGGGAAGAGACCCAGTACTTC
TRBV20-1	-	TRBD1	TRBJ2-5	CSAISGRTGAGETQYF	TGCAGTGCTATATCGGGGAGGACAGGGGCGGGGGAGACCCAGTACTTC
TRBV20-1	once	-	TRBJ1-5	CSARDLASVETQHF	TGCAGTGCTAGAGATCTGGCTAGCGTAGAGACCCAGCATTTT
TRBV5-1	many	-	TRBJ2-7	CASSPGDGVYEQYF	TGCGCCAGCAGCCCGGGGGATGGGGTCTACGAGCAGTACTTC
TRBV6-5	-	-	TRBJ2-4	CASSASGTKNIRYF	TGTGCCAGCAGTGCGAGCGGAACCAAAAACATTCGGTACTTC
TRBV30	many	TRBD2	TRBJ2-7	CAWSVTSGYEQYF	TGTGCCTGGAGTGTAACTAGCGGGTACGAGCAGTACTTC
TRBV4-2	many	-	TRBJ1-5	CASSQEGGGRANQPQHF	TGTGCCAGCAGCCAAGAAGGGGGAGGCAGGGCTAATCAGCCCCAGCATTTT
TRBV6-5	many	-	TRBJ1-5	CASSSGMGNQPQHF	TGTGCCAGCAGTTCTGGGATGGGAAATCAGCCCCAGCATTTT
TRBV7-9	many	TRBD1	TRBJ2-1	CASSAGQGYNEQFF	TGTGCCAGCAGCGCGGGACAGGGATACAATGAGCAGTTCTTC
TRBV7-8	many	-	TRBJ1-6	CASSPGSGGSYNSPLHF	TGTGCCAGCAGCCCAGGGTCTGGGGGCTCCTATAATTCACCCCTCCACTTT
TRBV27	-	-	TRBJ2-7	CASSFKASSYEQYF	TGTGCCAGCAGTTTTAAGGCGAGCTCCTACGAGCAGTACTTC
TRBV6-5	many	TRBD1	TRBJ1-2	CASSYSMGQFYGYTF	TGTGCCAGCAGTTACTCGATGGGACAGTTCTATGGCTACACCTTC
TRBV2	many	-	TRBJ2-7	CASRLISSYEQYF	TGTGCCAGCAGGCTGATTAGCTCCTACGAGCAGTACTTC
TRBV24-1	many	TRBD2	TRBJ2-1	CATSEAGGGNEQFF	TGTGCCACCAGTGAGGCGGGAGGTGGAAATGAGCAGTTCTTC
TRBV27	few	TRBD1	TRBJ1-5	CASSLSGTANQPQHF	TGTGCCAGCAGTCTGTCCGGGACAGCCAATCAGCCCCAGCATTTT
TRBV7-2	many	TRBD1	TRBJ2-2	CASRRRTGGTIHQITGELFF	TGTGCCAGCAGGCGAAGGACAGGGGGAACGATCCACCAAATCACCGGGGAGCTGTTTTTT
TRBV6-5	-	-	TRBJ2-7	CASSYSTLSSVKSYEQYF	TGTGCCAGCAGTTACTCGACGTTGTCTAGCGTCAAGTCCTACGAGCAGTACTTC
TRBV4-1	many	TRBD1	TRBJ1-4	CASSQQGANEKLFF	TGCGCCAGCAGCCAACAGGGGGCTAATGAAAAACTGTTTTTT
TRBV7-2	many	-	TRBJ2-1	CASSPRAVSYNEQFF	TGTGCCAGCAGCCCTCGGGCCGTTTCCTACAATGAGCAGTTCTTC